A selection of T cell receptor beta chains follows, all from one sample in a study of OX40 agonist ivuxolimab in advanced cancers. Clones were sequenced by immunoSEQ multiplex PCR, and TCRdb holds only the in-frame ones, with some missing. The sample contains about 62,000 clones, 85% of which appear only once. Sequencing was performed on CD4+ or CD8+ T cells sorted from blood, taken in a trial of the OX40 agonist ivuxolimab. The receptors here all came from an adult with an advanced solid tumor such as melanoma, head and neck, liver or kidney cancer. CDR3s include the opening cysteine and the closing phenylalanine or tryptophan. A D gene is named only where the DNA matches it firmly. The size field is filled for only some rows; it gives once, few, many or a size class.

D | J | size | V | DNA | CDR3
NA | TRBJ2-5 | NA | TRBV28 | TGTGCCAGCAGTCCTCTCTTGGGGGGCGCAGAGACCCAGTACTTC | CASSPLLGGAETQYF
NA | TRBJ2-3 | NA | TRBV6-4 | TGTGCCAGCAGTGAAGATGACAGCGATACGCAGTATTTT | CASSEDDSDTQYF
TRBD2 | TRBJ2-5 | NA | TRBV7-2 | TGTGCCAGCAGCTTTAGCGGGGGAGGGGAGACCCAGTACTTC | CASSFSGGGETQYF
NA | TRBJ2-1 | NA | TRBV19 | TGTGCCAGTAGCGAGGGGTCCAATCTGCGAGGAGAGCAGTTCTTC | CASSEGSNLRGEQFF
NA | TRBJ2-5 | NA | TRBV7-7 | TGTGCTAGCAGCCAGGACAGCCAAGAGACCCAGTACTTC | CASSQDSQETQYF
NA | TRBJ2-7 | medium-sized | TRBV6-1 | TGTGCCAGCAGTGAAGGAAACGCACCGGGCGAGCAGTACTTC | CASSEGNAPGEQYF
TRBD2 | TRBJ2-7 | NA | TRBV4-1 | TGCGCCAGCAGCCAAGGACTAGCGGGGGTTTCCTCCTACGAGCAGTACTTC | CASSQGLAGVSSYEQYF
NA | TRBJ1-4 | once | TRBV5-6 | TGTGCCAGCAGCAACACAGGCCCTCCCGGTAATGAAAAACTGTTTTTT | CASSNTGPPGNEKLFF
TRBD1 | TRBJ1-2 | few | TRBV6-5 | TGTGCCAGCAGGAAAGGGGGCGGAGGAGGGGGCTACACCTTC | CASRKGGGGGGYTF
NA | TRBJ1-5 | NA | TRBV2 | TGTGCCAGCAGTTTACAGGGAGGCCATCAGCCCCAGCATTTT | CASSLQGGHQPQHF
NA | TRBJ2-3 | NA | TRBV6-1 | TGTGCCAGCAGAAGACCAGACACAGATACGCAGTATTTT | CASRRPDTDTQYF
NA | TRBJ2-3 | NA | TRBV7-6 | TGTGCCAGCAGCCCGCCCCAAGATACGCAGTATTTT | CASSPPQDTQYF
TRBD2 | TRBJ2-1 | once | TRBV23-1 | TGCGCCAGCAGTCAATCGGGACTAGCGGGAGGGCCTTCGATACGGAATGAGCAGTTCTTC | CASSQSGLAGGPSIRNEQFF
NA | TRBJ2-1 | NA | TRBV6-5 | TGTGCCAGCAGTTACAGGTGGCAAGGGGATGAGCAGTTCTTC | CASSYRWQGDEQFF
NA | TRBJ2-5 | NA | TRBV10-1 | TGCGCCCCCTCCTTCGAGACCCAGTACTTC | CAPSFETQYF
NA | TRBJ2-5 | NA | TRBV7-9 | TGTGCCAGCAGCGTCAGGGGTCCCCCCCAAGAGACCCAGTACTTC | CASSVRGPPQETQYF
TRBD2 | TRBJ2-1 | NA | TRBV7-3 | TGTGCCAGCAGCCCCCTCGGGAGGGTCGACAATGAGCAGTTCTTC | CASSPLGRVDNEQFF
TRBD2 | TRBJ2-3 | NA | TRBV11-1 | TGTGCCAGCAGCTTACTAGCGGGAGGAATAGATACGCAGTATTTT | CASSLLAGGIDTQYF
NA | TRBJ1-5 | NA | TRBV28 | TGTGCCAGCAGTTTACGCCAGGTGCCTTATAGCAATCAGCCCCAGCATTTT | CASSLRQVPYSNQPQHF
NA | TRBJ2-7 | NA | TRBV6-6 | TGTGCCAGCAGTTACTCAACAGGTAGGGATTTC | CASSYSTGRDF
TRBD1 | TRBJ1-4 | NA | TRBV11-2 | TGTGCCAGCAGCTTCAGTCAGGGGGCTCTTGAAAAACTGTTTTTT | CASSFSQGALEKLFF
NA | TRBJ2-5 | NA | TRBV19 | TGTGCCAGTAGTATTGGAGGAGACGCACAAGAGACCCAGTACTTC | CASSIGGDAQETQYF
NA | TRBJ2-2 | NA | TRBV19 | TGTGCCAGTAGTATTGGGAGGAACACCGGGGAGCTGTTTTTT | CASSIGRNTGELFF
NA | TRBJ2-5 | NA | TRBV9 | TGTGCCAGCAGCGTCGGGGGGCGCGGGAGTGGGCCGGAGACCCAGTACTTC | CASSVGGRGSGPETQYF
TRBD1 | TRBJ2-7 | NA | TRBV19 | TGTGCCAGTAGCCGGGACAGGGACTACGAGCAGTACTTC | CASSRDRDYEQYF
NA | TRBJ2-5 | NA | TRBV7-8 | TGTGCCAGCACCACGGACACCTCGTTAGAGACCCAGTACTTC | CASTTDTSLETQYF
NA | TRBJ2-6 | NA | TRBV5-4 | TGTGCCAGCAGCTTGGCCTGGTTTATTGGGGCCAACGTCCTGACTTTC | CASSLAWFIGANVLTF
TRBD2 | TRBJ2-1 | NA | TRBV7-6 | TGTGCCAGCAGCTTAGAAGCTAGCGGGAACCCCTACAATGAGCAGTTCTTC | CASSLEASGNPYNEQFF
TRBD1 | TRBJ1-2 | NA | TRBV18 | TGTGCCAGCTGCCTGGACAGGGCCTATGGCTACACCTTC | CASCLDRAYGYTF
NA | TRBJ2-5 | NA | TRBV12-1 | TGTGCCAGCAGCCCCTCCGGGACTAGCGGGAGGGCTAACGCAGAGACCCAGTACTTC | CASSPSGTSGRANAETQYF
NA | TRBJ2-5 | NA | TRBV19 | TGTGCCAGTAGTATCGGGGGTGAGACCCAGTACTTC | CASSIGGETQYF
TRBD1 | TRBJ1-5 | NA | TRBV2 | TGTGCCAGCAGGGACGGGACAGGGAGAACCAATCAGCCCCAGCATTTT | CASRDGTGRTNQPQHF
TRBD1 | TRBJ2-7 | NA | TRBV7-6 | TGTGCCAGCAGCTTAGAGGGACAGGGGGGATACGAGCAGTACTTC | CASSLEGQGGYEQYF
NA | TRBJ1-5 | NA | TRBV18 | TGTGCCAGCTCACCTCTTCCGGGGAATCAGCCCCAGCATTTT | CASSPLPGNQPQHF
NA | TRBJ1-2 | NA | TRBV4-1 | TGCGCCAGCAGCCAAGGTGGGGGCAGGGATCTCTATGGCTACACCTTC | CASSQGGGRDLYGYTF